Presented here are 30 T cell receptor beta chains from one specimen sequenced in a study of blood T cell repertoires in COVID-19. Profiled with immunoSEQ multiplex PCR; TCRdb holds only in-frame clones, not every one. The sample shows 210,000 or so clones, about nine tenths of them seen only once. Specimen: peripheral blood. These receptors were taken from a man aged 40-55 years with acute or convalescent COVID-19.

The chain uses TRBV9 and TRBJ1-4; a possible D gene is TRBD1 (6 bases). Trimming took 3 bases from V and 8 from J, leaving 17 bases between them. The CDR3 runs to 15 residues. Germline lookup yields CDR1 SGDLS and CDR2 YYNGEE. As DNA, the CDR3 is TGTGCCAGCAGCGAGGAGGACAGACTCGGGGAAAAACTGTTTTTT. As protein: CASSEEDRLGEKLFF. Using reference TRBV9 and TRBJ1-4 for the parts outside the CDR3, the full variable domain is DSGVTQTPKHLITATGQRVTLRCSPRSGDLSVYWYQQSLDQGLQFLIQYYNGEERAKGNILERFSAQQFPDLHSELNLSSLELGDSALYFCASSEEDRLGEKLFFGSGTQLSVL.

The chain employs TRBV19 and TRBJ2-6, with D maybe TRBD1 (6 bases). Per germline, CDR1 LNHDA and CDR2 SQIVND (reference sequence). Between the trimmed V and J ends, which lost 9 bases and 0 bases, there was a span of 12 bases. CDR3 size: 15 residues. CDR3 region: CASTGSNSGANVLTF. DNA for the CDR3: TGTGCCAGCACAGGGAGCAACTCTGGGGCCAACGTCCTGACTTTC.

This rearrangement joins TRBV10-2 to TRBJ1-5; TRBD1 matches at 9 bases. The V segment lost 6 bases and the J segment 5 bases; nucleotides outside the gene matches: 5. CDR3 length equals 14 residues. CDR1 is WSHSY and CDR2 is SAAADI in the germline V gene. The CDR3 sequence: CASRRGTGHQPQHF. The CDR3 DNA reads TGCGCCAGCAGACGCGGGACAGGGCATCAGCCCCAGCATTTT.

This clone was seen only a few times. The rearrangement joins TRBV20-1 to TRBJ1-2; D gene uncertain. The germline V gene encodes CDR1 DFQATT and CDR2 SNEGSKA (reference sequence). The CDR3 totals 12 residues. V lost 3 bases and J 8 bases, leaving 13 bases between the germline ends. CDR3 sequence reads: CSASSAEAGYTF. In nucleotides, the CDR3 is TGCAGTGCTAGTAGCGCCGAAGCGGGCTACACCTTC.

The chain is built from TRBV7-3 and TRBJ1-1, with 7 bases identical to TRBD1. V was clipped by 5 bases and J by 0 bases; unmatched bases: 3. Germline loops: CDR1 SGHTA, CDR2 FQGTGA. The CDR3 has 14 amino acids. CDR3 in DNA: TGTGCCAGCAGCCGGGACAGACTGAACACTGAAGCTTTCTTT. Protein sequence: CASSRDRLNTEAFF.

The CDR3 DNA sequence: TGTGCCAGCAGCTCGGGGACAGGGGCCTACGAGCAGTACTTC. Translation gives CASSSGTGAYEQYF. This chain links TRBV28 with TRBJ2-7; 10 nucleotides line up with TRBD1. Trimming at V came to 6 bases and at J to 2 bases, leaving 4 bases not matched to a gene. Germline V gene sequence: CDR1 MDHEN, CDR2 SYDVKM. The CDR3 is made up of 14 amino acids.

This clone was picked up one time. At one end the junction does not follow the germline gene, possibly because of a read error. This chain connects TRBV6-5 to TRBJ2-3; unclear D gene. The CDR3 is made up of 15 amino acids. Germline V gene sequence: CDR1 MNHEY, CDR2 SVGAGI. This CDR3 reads CASSYVPFPTNTQYF. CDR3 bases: TGTGCCAGCAGTTACGTCCCCTTCCCCACAAATACGCAGTATTTT.

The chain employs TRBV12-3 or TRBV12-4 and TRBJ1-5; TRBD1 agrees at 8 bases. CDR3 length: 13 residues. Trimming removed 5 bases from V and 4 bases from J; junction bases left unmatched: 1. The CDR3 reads CASSRTGNQPQHF. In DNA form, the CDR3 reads TGTGCCAGCAGTCGGACAGGGAATCAGCCCCAGCATTTT.

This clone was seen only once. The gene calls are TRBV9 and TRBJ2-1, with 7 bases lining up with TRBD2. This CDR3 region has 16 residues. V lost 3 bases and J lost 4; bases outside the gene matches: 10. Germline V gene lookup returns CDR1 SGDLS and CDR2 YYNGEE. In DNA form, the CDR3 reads TGTGCCAGCAGCGCGATGGTAGGGACTACATACAATGAGCAGTTCTTC. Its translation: CASSAMVGTTYNEQFF.

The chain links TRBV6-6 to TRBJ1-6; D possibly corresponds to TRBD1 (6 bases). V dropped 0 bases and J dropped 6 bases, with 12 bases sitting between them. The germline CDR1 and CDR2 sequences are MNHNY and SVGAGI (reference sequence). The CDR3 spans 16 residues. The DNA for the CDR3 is TGTGCCAGCAGTTACTCGAGCCGGGACACTAATTCACCCCTCCACTTT. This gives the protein CASSYSSRDTNSPLHF.

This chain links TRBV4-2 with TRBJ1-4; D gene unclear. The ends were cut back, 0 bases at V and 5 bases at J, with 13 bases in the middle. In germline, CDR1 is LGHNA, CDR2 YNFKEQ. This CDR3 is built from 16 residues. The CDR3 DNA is TGTGCCAGCAGCCAAGATCCCGGAAAACTAAATGAAAAACTGTTTTTT. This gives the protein CASSQDPGKLNEKLFF.

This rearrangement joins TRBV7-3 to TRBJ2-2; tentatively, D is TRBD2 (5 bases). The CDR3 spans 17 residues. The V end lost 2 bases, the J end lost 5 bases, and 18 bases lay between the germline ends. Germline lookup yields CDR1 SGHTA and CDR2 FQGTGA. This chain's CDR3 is CASSLERQKSLTGELFF. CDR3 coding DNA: TGTGCCAGCAGCTTAGAGCGGCAGAAGAGTCTGACCGGGGAGCTGTTTTTT. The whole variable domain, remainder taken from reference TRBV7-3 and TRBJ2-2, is GAGVSQTPSNKVTEKGKYVELRCDPISGHTALYWYRQSLGQGPEFLIYFQGTGAADDSGLPNDRFFAVRPEGSVSTLKIQRTERGDSAVYLCASSLERQKSLTGELFFGEGSRLTVL.

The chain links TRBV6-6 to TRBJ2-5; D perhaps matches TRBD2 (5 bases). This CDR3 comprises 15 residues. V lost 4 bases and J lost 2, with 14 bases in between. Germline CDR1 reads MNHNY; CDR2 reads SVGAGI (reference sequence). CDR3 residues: CASSSADRGQETQYF. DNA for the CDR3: TGTGCCAGCAGTTCCGCGGACCGGGGTCAAGAGACCCAGTACTTC.

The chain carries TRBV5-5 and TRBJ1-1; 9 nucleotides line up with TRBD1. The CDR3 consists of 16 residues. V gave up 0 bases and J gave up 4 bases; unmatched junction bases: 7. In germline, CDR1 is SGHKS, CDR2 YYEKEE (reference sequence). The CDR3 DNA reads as TGTGCCAGCAGCTTGGAAGACAGGGGGTGGCTCACTGAAGCTTTCTTT. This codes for CASSLEDRGWLTEAFF.

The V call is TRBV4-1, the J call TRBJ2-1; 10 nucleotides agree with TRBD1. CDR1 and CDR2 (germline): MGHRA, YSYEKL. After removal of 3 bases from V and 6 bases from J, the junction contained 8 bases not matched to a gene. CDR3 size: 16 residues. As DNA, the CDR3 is TGCGCCAGCAGCCATCTAAGACAGGGGGCGCGCAATGAGCAGTTCTTC. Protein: CASSHLRQGARNEQFF.

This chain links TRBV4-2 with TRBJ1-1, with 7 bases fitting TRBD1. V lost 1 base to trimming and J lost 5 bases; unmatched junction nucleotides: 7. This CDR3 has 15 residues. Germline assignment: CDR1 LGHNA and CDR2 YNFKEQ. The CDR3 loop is CASSQGLEGATEAFF. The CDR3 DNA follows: TGTGCCAGCAGCCAAGGTTTGGAGGGGGCGACTGAAGCTTTCTTT.

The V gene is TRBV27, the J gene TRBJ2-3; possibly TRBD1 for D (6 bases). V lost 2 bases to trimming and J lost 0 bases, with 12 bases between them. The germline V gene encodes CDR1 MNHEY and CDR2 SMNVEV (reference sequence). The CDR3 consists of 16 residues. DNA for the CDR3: TGTGCCAGCAGTTTAATGTCGGGACAAAGCACAGATACGCAGTATTTT. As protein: CASSLMSGQSTDTQYF.

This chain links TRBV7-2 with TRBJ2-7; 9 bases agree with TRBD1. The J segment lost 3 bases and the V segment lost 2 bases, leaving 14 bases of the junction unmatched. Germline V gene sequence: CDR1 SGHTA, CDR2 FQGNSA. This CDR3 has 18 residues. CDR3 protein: CASSLNRRSGTGNYEQYF. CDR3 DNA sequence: TGTGCCAGCAGCTTAAACCGTAGGAGTGGGACAGGGAACTACGAGCAGTACTTC.

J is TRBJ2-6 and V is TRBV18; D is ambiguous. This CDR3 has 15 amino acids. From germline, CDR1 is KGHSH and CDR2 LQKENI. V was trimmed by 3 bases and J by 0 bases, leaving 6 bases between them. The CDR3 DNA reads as TGTGCCAGCTCACCCGTCTTCTCTGGGGCCAACGTCCTGACTTTC. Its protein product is CASSPVFSGANVLTF. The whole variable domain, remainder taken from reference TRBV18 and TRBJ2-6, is NAGVMQNPRHLVRRRGQEARLRCSPMKGHSHVYWYRQLPEEGLKFMVYLQKENIIDESGMPKERFSAEFPKEGPSILRIQQVVRGDSAAYFCASSPVFSGANVLTFGAGSRLTVL.

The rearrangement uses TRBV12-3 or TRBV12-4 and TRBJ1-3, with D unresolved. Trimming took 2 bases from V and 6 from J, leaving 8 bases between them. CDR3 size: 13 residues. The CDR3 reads CASSLSLSNTIYF. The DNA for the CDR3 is TGTGCCAGCAGTTTAAGCCTCTCAAACACCATATATTTT.

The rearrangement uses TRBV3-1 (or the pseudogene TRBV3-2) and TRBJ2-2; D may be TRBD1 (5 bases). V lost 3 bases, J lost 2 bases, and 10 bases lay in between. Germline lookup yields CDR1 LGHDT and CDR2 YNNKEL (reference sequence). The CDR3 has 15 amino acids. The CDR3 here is CASSHDRPNTGELFF. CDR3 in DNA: TGTGCCAGCAGCCACGACAGACCCAACACCGGGGAGCTGTTTTTT.

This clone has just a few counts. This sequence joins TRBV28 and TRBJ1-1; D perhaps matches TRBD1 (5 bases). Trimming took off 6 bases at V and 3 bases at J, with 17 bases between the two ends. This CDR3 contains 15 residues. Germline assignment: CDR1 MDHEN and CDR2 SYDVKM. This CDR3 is CASRLHGAFYTEAFF. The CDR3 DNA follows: TGTGCCAGCAGGCTACATGGGGCTTTTTACACTGAAGCTTTCTTT.

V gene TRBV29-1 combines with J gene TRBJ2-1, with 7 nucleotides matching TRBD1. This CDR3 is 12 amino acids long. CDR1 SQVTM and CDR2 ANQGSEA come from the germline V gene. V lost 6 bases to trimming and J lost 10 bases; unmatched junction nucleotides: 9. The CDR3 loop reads CSVLTLDREQFF. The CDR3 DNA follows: TGCAGCGTCCTCACCCTGGACAGGGAGCAGTTCTTC.

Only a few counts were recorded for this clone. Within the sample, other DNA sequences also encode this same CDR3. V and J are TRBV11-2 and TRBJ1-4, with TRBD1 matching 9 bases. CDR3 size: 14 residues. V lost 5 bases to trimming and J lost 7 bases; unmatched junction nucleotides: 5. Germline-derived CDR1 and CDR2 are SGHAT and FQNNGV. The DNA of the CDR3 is TGTGCCAGCAGCCTGGGACAGGGAAGTGAAAAACTGTTTTTT. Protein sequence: CASSLGQGSEKLFF.

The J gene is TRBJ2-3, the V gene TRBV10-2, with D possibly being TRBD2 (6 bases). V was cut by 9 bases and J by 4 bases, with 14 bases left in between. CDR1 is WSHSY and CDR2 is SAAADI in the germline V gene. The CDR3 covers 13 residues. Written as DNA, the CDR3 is TGCGCCAGAAACTCTAGCGTCGCAGATACGCAGTATTTT. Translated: CARNSSVADTQYF.

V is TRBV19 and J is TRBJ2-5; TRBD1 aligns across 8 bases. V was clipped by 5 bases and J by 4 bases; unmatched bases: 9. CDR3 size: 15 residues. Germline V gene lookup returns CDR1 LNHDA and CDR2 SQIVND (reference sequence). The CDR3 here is CASSGGTTGGETQYF. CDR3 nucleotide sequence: TGTGCCAGTAGTGGGGGGACCACAGGGGGAGAGACCCAGTACTTC.

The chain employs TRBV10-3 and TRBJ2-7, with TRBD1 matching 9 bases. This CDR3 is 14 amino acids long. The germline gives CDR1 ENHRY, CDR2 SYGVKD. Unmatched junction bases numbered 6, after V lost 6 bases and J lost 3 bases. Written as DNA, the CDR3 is TGTGCCATCAGGGGACAGGGACCTCTCTACGAGCAGTACTTC. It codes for CAIRGQGPLYEQYF.

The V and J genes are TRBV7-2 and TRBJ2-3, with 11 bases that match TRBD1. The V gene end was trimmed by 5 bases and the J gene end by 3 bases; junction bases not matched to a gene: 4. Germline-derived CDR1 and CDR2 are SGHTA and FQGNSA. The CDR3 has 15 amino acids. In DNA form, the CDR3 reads TGTGCCAGCAGCCCGGACAGGGGGCGAACAGATACGCAGTATTTT. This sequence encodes CASSPDRGRTDTQYF.

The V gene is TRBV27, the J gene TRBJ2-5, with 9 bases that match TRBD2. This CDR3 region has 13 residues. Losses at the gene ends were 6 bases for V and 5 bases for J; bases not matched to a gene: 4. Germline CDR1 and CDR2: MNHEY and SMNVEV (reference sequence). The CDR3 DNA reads TGTGCCAGCAGACGGACTAGCGAGGAGACCCAGTACTTC. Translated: CASRRTSEETQYF.

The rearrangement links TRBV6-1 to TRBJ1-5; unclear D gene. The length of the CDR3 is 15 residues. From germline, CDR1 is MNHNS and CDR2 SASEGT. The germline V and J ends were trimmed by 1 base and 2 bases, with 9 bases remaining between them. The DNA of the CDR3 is TGTGCCAGCAGTGAAGGGTTTGAGCGCAATCAGCCCCAGCATTTT. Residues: CASSEGFERNQPQHF.